The rows below give T cell receptor beta chains drawn from one sample of a study of PD-1 blockade in classical Hodgkin lymphoma. Clones were sequenced by immunoSEQ multiplex PCR, and TCRdb holds only the in-frame ones, with some missing. This repertoire shows about 17,000 clones, approximately 90% found once; its top ten account for about 4%. The sample taken for sequencing was peripheral blood mononuclear cells (PBMCs). The receptors originated from a human donor with classical Hodgkin lymphoma. CDR3s include the opening cysteine and the closing phenylalanine or tryptophan. The order of the fields is V gene, J gene, D gene, clone size, CDR3 DNA, CDR3 protein. A D gene is named only where the DNA matches it firmly. Size tells how often a clone was seen (once, few, many) or the class of an expanded clone, and some rows leave it out.

V: TRBV30; J: TRBJ2-7; D: TRBD1; size: -; DNA: TGTGCTTCCTCCTTCCGGGACAGGGGTGTCGGCGAGCAGTACTTC; CDR3: CASSFRDRGVGEQYF
V: TRBV2; J: TRBJ2-3; D: TRBD2; size: -; DNA: TGTGTCAGCAGTCGACTAGCGGGAGGGCTGGATACGCAGTATTTT; CDR3: CVSSRLAGGLDTQYF
V: TRBV6-6; J: TRBJ2-7; D: -; size: -; DNA: TGTGCCAGCAGTTACGAGAGAAAGAACTACGAGCAGTACTTC; CDR3: CASSYERKNYEQYF
V: TRBV19; J: TRBJ2-6; D: -; size: -; DNA: TGTGCCAGTAGGAAGAGCAGCAGCTCTGGGGCCAACGTCCTGACTTTC; CDR3: CASRKSSSSGANVLTF
V: TRBV5-1; J: TRBJ2-7; D: -; size: once; DNA: TGCGCCAGCAGCTTGGGCACCCCCGGACAATGGGAGCAGTACTTC; CDR3: CASSLGTPGQWEQYF
V: TRBV10-1; J: TRBJ2-3; D: TRBD1; size: -; DNA: TGCGCCAGCAAGGACCAGGGGGCAGATACGCAGTATTTT; CDR3: CASKDQGADTQYF
V: TRBV28; J: TRBJ1-1; D: -; size: -; DNA: TGTGCCAGCAGTTTATTCTTCGGGTCTGAAGCTTTCTTT; CDR3: CASSLFFGSEAFF
V: TRBV2; J: TRBJ1-4; D: TRBD1; size: -; DNA: TGTGCCAGCAGGGGTACAGGGGTAACTAATGAAAAACTGTTTTTT; CDR3: CASRGTGVTNEKLFF
V: TRBV5-4; J: TRBJ2-1; D: -; size: -; DNA: TGTGCCAGCCCGGTGATAGCGGACAATGAGCAGTTCTTC; CDR3: CASPVIADNEQFF
V: TRBV6-1; J: TRBJ2-7; D: TRBD2; size: few; DNA: TGTGCCAGCACCCCCGGGACTAGCGTCTCCTACGAGCAGTACTTC; CDR3: CASTPGTSVSYEQYF
V: TRBV30; J: TRBJ2-3; D: TRBD2; size: -; DNA: TGTGCCTGGGGGGGAGGGTTACAGCTTTTGGGCACAGATACGCAGTATTTT; CDR3: CAWGGGLQLLGTDTQYF
V: TRBV27; J: TRBJ1-1; D: -; size: -; DNA: TGTGCCAGCAAACCCGACGGGCCTCCTAACACTGAAGCTTTCTTT; CDR3: CASKPDGPPNTEAFF
V: TRBV6-1; J: TRBJ1-1; D: TRBD1; size: -; DNA: TGTGCCACCCCTGCTGGACAGGGGATCGACACTGAAGCTTTCTTT; CDR3: CATPAGQGIDTEAFF
V: TRBV10-3; J: TRBJ2-3; D: TRBD1; size: -; DNA: TGTGCCCTGGGACAGGGTAACACAGATACGCAGTATTTT; CDR3: CALGQGNTDTQYF
V: TRBV5-1; J: TRBJ2-5; D: TRBD2; size: -; DNA: TGCGCCAGCAGCTTTATAGCGGGAGGGATAACAGAGACCCAGTACTTC; CDR3: CASSFIAGGITETQYF
V: TRBV19; J: TRBJ2-2; D: TRBD2; size: -; DNA: TGTGCCAGTAGTATAGCCTTTACAGCGGGAGCGGTCGCCGGGGAGCTGTTTTTT; CDR3: CASSIAFTAGAVAGELFF
V: TRBV11-2; J: TRBJ1-4; D: -; size: -; DNA: TGTGCCAGCAGCTTAACCCGCGGGGGTGCTACGTCAACTAATGAAAAACTGTTTTTT; CDR3: CASSLTRGGATSTNEKLFF
V: TRBV15; J: TRBJ1-3; D: -; size: -; DNA: TGTGCCACCAGCAGAGGCGGAGGGGGAAACACCATATATTTT; CDR3: CATSRGGGGNTIYF
V: TRBV6-6; J: TRBJ2-7; D: TRBD1; size: once; DNA: TGTGCCAGCAGTTACGCTGACAGGGACCACGAGCAGTACTTC; CDR3: CASSYADRDHEQYF
V: TRBV4-3; J: TRBJ2-7; D: -; size: -; DNA: TGCGCCAGCAGCCAAGTTAGTAGGGACGAGCAGTACTTC; CDR3: CASSQVSRDEQYF
V: TRBV5-4; J: TRBJ1-5; D: -; size: -; DNA: TGTGCCAGCAGCTTGGTCTATTCGCATTGGGGTCAGCCCCAGCATTTT; CDR3: CASSLVYSHWGQPQHF
V: TRBV28; J: TRBJ2-1; D: -; size: -; DNA: TGTGCCAGCAGTCCCGTTTCCAACAATGAGCAGTTCTTC; CDR3: CASSPVSNNEQFF
V: TRBV4-1; J: TRBJ2-7; D: -; size: -; DNA: TGCGCCAGCAGCCAAGATGGGACGGCTCCCTACGAGCAGTACTTC; CDR3: CASSQDGTAPYEQYF
V: TRBV10-3; J: TRBJ1-1; D: -; size: -; DNA: TGTGCCATCAGTGAGTCGCAGGACCTGAACACTGAAGCTTTCTTT; CDR3: CAISESQDLNTEAFF
V: TRBV6-6; J: TRBJ1-5; D: -; size: -; DNA: TGTGCCAGCAGCCAGGGTCTCAATCAGCCCCAGCATTTT; CDR3: CASSQGLNQPQHF
V: TRBV5-1; J: TRBJ2-7; D: TRBD1; size: -; DNA: TGCGCCAGCAGCTTGGCCGGGACAGTAGGTTACGAGCAGTACTTC; CDR3: CASSLAGTVGYEQYF
V: TRBV5-5; J: TRBJ1-5; D: TRBD1; size: few; DNA: TGTGCCAGCAGCTTGGGGACAGGGCCGGTACAGCCCCAGCATTTT; CDR3: CASSLGTGPVQPQHF
V: TRBV7-6; J: TRBJ2-3; D: TRBD2; size: -; DNA: TGTGCCAGCAGCTTATTCCTAGCGGGAGGCGTTAGCACAGATACGCAGTATTTT; CDR3: CASSLFLAGGVSTDTQYF
V: TRBV28; J: TRBJ1-1; D: -; size: -; DNA: TGTGCCAGCAGTCTTCCTTATAACACTGAAGCTTTCTTT; CDR3: CASSLPYNTEAFF
V: TRBV2; J: TRBJ1-3; D: -; size: -; DNA: TGTGCCAGCAGTGGCGACACAGGGTTGTCTGGAAACACCATATATTTT; CDR3: CASSGDTGLSGNTIYF
V: TRBV5-4; J: TRBJ2-1; D: TRBD2; size: once; DNA: TGTGCCAGCAGTATGGGACGGGAGGGCCTGGGTGAGCAGTTCTTC; CDR3: CASSMGREGLGEQFF
V: TRBV10-2; J: TRBJ2-1; D: TRBD2; size: -; DNA: TGCGCCAGCAGTGAGGCCGGGACTAGGGCGTTCTTC; CDR3: CASSEAGTRAFF
V: TRBV5-6; J: TRBJ2-7; D: -; size: -; DNA: TGTGCCAGCAGCTTCGGGGTCCGGGGGCCTTACGAGCAGTACTTC; CDR3: CASSFGVRGPYEQYF
V: TRBV28; J: TRBJ2-7; D: -; size: -; DNA: TGTGCCAGCAGTTTGCTCCCCTCCTACGAGCAGTACTTC; CDR3: CASSLLPSYEQYF
V: TRBV5-4; J: TRBJ1-1; D: -; size: -; DNA: TGTGCCAGCAGCTTGGTGGCGGGTTTGGGGACTGAAGCTTTCTTT; CDR3: CASSLVAGLGTEAFF
V: TRBV6-5; J: TRBJ2-1; D: -; size: -; DNA: TGTGCCAGCAGTAAGGGCCAAATCTCCTACAATGAGCAGTTCTTC; CDR3: CASSKGQISYNEQFF
V: TRBV7-2; J: TRBJ2-3; D: -; size: -; DNA: TGTGCCAGCAGCTTGAGGCCGCGACAGATCACAGATACGCAGTATTTT; CDR3: CASSLRPRQITDTQYF
V: TRBV28; J: TRBJ1-5; D: TRBD1; size: -; DNA: TGTGCCAGCAGCTCCACAGGGGGCGGCAATCAGCCCCAGCATTTT; CDR3: CASSSTGGGNQPQHF